This T cell receptor beta chain was documented in a study of T cell changes during pregnancy in multiple sclerosis. V dropped 1 base and J dropped 8 bases, with 8 bases sitting between them. This CDR3 spans 12 amino acids. Germline V gene sequence: CDR1 MRHNA, CDR2 SNTAGT. Assay: immunoSEQ multiplex PCR; the TCRdb copy retains only in-frame clones and omits some. This sample has over 60,000 clones; 85% to 95% occur once, and the top ten carry more than 0.8%. The sequence was obtained from a female donor with multiple sclerosis, enrolled in a pregnancy study. The gene calls are TRBV6-4 and TRBJ1-2, with a possible D match to TRBD1 (5 bases). The sequencing used peripheral blood, collected in the first trimester of pregnancy. The CDR3 DNA is TGTGCCAGCAGTGACTGGCAGGGAGGCTACACCTTC. This codes for CASSDWQGGYTF.